These 15 T cell receptor beta chains came from one sample sequenced in a study of blood T cell repertoires in COVID-19 (dated by TCRdb to the early 2020s). Library method: the immunoSEQ multiplex PCR assay. This immuneACCESS table, as held by TCRdb, lists in-frame sequences with V and J called but not all clones. Of the missing ones, under half trace to an unresolved V gene in checked studies; the others have no known cause. Counted in this sample were 100,000 to 150,000 clones; 79% of them appeared once. The ten top clones hold around 37% of the sample. Input material: peripheral blood. Receptors originate from a man in his forties or fifties with active or convalescent COVID-19.

This chain uses TRBV9 with TRBJ2-7; 13 positions agree with TRBD2. With V trimmed by 4 bases and J by 2 bases, 3 bases remained unmatched. The CDR3 has 15 residues. Germline V CDR1 and CDR2: SGDLS, YYNGEE. CDR3: CASSLGTSGTYEQYF. The CDR3 bases are TGTGCCAGCAGCTTGGGGACTAGCGGGACCTACGAGCAGTACTTC.

This clone has just one count. The rearrangement uses TRBV6-2 or TRBV6-3 and TRBJ2-5; 11 bases are shared with TRBD2. After removal of 5 bases from V and 4 bases from J, the junction contained 3 bases not matched to a gene. The CDR3 is made up of 14 amino acids. Germline loops: CDR1 MNHEY, CDR2 SVGEGT. The CDR3 is CASSLTSGVETQYF. CDR3 DNA: TGTGCCAGCAGTCTGACTAGCGGGGTAGAGACCCAGTACTTC.

The chain links TRBV28 to TRBJ1-3; TRBD1 matches 9 bases. With 10 bases clipped from V and 0 bases from J, the junction kept 7 bases outside the gene matches. The CDR3 contains 15 residues. CDR1 is MDHEN and CDR2 is SYDVKM in the germline V gene. The CDR3 DNA is TGTGCCACCTACCCACAGGGGGCCTCTGGAAACACCATATATTTT. Translating gives CATYPQGASGNTIYF. Looking up the rest from reference TRBV28 and TRBJ1-3 gives the full variable domain: DVKVTQSSRYLVKRTGEKVFLECVQDMDHENMFWYRQDPGLGLRLIYFSYDVKMKEKGDIPEGYSVSREKKERFSLILESASTNQTSMYLCATYPQGASGNTIYFGEGSWLTVV.

The chain carries TRBV7-6 and TRBJ2-1; maybe TRBD2 (6 bases). Germline V CDR1 and CDR2: SGHVS, FNYEAQ. Trimming removed 5 bases from V and 8 bases from J, with 13 bases in between. This CDR3 region has 13 residues. CDR3 sequence reads: CASSATPSDEQFF. The CDR3 DNA reads TGTGCCAGCAGCGCCACCCCTAGCGATGAGCAGTTCTTC. The full variable domain, with the rest looked up from reference TRBV7-6 and TRBJ2-1, is GAGVSQSPRYKVTKRGQDVALRCDPISGHVSLYWYRQALGQGPEFLTYFNYEAQQDKSGLPNDRFSAERPEGSISTLTIQRTEQRDSAMYRCASSATPSDEQFFGPGTRLTVL.

This clone was recorded only once. The chain carries TRBV7-2 and TRBJ1-4, with 7 positions matching TRBD1. The CDR3 contains 13 residues. After removal of 4 bases from V and 12 bases from J, the junction contained 8 bases not matched to a gene. Germline V gene sequence: CDR1 SGHTA, CDR2 FQGNSA. The CDR3 region has the DNA TGTGCCAGCAGCTCACAGACAGGGTTTGAACTGTTTTTT. Protein sequence: CASSSQTGFELFF.

The genes are TRBV30 and TRBJ1-4, with 7 positions matching TRBD1. The CDR3 is 15 residues long. Germline V gene data show CDR1 as GTSNPN and CDR2 as SVGIG (reference sequence). Trimming cost V 2 bases and J 4 bases; bases outside gene matches: 7. Here the CDR3 DNA reads TGTGCCTGGAGTTTTCCCTGGGACAGTAATGAAAAACTGTTTTTT. This sequence encodes CAWSFPWDSNEKLFF. Combining the CDR3 with reference TRBV30 and TRBJ1-4 gives the whole variable domain SQTIHQWPATLVQPVGSPLSLECTVEGTSNPNLYWYRQAAGRGLQLLFYSVGIGQISSEVPQNLSASRPQDRQFILSSKKLLLSDSGFYLCAWSFPWDSNEKLFFGSGTQLSVL.

The rearrangement links TRBV5-5 to TRBJ2-1; D possibly corresponds to TRBD2 (6 bases). Germline CDR1 is SGHKS and CDR2 is YYEKEE (reference sequence). V lost 2 bases, J lost 7 bases, and 13 bases lay in between. There are 14 residues in the CDR3. The CDR3 protein is CASSFGTPANEQFF. The CDR3 DNA is TGTGCCAGCAGCTTTGGGACTCCCGCGAATGAGCAGTTCTTC.

The chain carries TRBV28 and TRBJ1-1; no clear D. V lost 6 bases and J lost 1, with 6 bases in between. The CDR3 loop spans 12 amino acids. Germline V lookup: CDR1 MDHEN, CDR2 SYDVKM. CDR3 coding DNA: TGTGCCAGCAGGGGAGGGAACACTGAAGCTTTCTTT. Translated, it gives CASRGGNTEAFF.

CDR3 in amino acids: CASSVTGGAGGIQYF. CDR3 DNA sequence: TGTGCCAGCAGCGTAACCGGGGGGGCCGGGGGCATTCAGTACTTC. This chain links TRBV5-6 with TRBJ2-4; 8 bases agree with TRBD2. The trim removed 4 bases at V and 9 bases at J, leaving 12 bases unmatched. The germline V gene has CDR1 SGHDT and CDR2 YYEEEE. The CDR3 sequence is 15 residues long.

This clone was recorded only once. The gene calls are TRBV11-3 and TRBJ2-1; TRBD2 aligns across 15 bases. CDR1 is SGHNT and CDR2 is YENEEA in the germline V gene. The CDR3 covers 17 residues. Unmatched junction bases numbered 3, after V lost 1 base and J lost 5 bases. CDR3 sequence (DNA): TGTGCCAGCAGCTTAGGGACTAGCGGGAGGGAAAACAATGAGCAGTTCTTC. Its translation: CASSLGTSGRENNEQFF.

The J gene is TRBJ1-2, the V gene TRBV4-3; D call uncertain. Germline V CDR1 and CDR2: LGHNA, YSLEER. Trimming cost V 0 bases and J 4 bases, with 15 bases left between them. The CDR3 has 16 residues. DNA of the CDR3: TGCGCCAGCAGCCAAGACTACCCCCCAACCGCCTATGGCTACACCTTC. Amino acid sequence: CASSQDYPPTAYGYTF.

The chain carries TRBV28 and TRBJ1-1; 7 bases line up with TRBD1. The V gene's germline CDR1 is MDHEN and CDR2 SYDVKM. The CDR3 covers 12 residues. Trimming took 7 bases from V and 1 from J; bases not matched to a gene: 0. The CDR3 DNA sequence: TGTGCCAGCAACAGGGGGAACACTGAAGCTTTCTTT. Translated, it gives CASNRGNTEAFF. The full variable domain, rest sourced from reference TRBV28 and TRBJ1-1, is DVKVTQSSRYLVKRTGEKVFLECVQDMDHENMFWYRQDPGLGLRLIYFSYDVKMKEKGDIPEGYSVSREKKERFSLILESASTNQTSMYLCASNRGNTEAFFGQGTRLTVV.

V gene TRBV30 combines with J gene TRBJ1-2; the D gene is possibly TRBD1 (5 bases). The germline V and J ends were trimmed by 5 bases and 5 bases, with 12 bases remaining between them. Germline assignment: CDR1 GTSNPN and CDR2 SVGIG (reference sequence). This CDR3 comprises 12 residues. CDR3 region: CAWFKGRYGYTF. The CDR3 region has the DNA TGTGCCTGGTTTAAGGGGCGGTATGGCTACACCTTC.

The V call is TRBV3-1 (or the pseudogene TRBV3-2), the J call TRBJ2-3, with TRBD2 as a possible D gene (5 bases). The CDR3 contains 15 residues. Per germline, CDR1 LGHDT and CDR2 YNNKEL (reference sequence). Trimming took 4 bases from V and 7 from J, leaving 18 bases between them. The chain's CDR3 is CASSPWTERGYTQYF. The CDR3, as DNA: TGTGCCAGCAGCCCCTGGACGGAACGGGGATATACGCAGTATTTT.

There are a few counts of this clone. For the CDR3, the DNA is TGTGCCAGCAGTTACTCCCGGACACGTAAAACTGAAGCTTTCTTT. Its translation: CASSYSRTRKTEAFF. The rearrangement links TRBV6-2 or TRBV6-3 to TRBJ1-1; D perhaps matches TRBD1 (5 bases). CDR3 length: 15 amino acids. Germline-derived CDR1 and CDR2 are MNHEY and SVGEGT. Trimming took 0 bases from V and 5 from J, leaving 13 bases between them.